Sequencing of this TCR beta chain was carried out in a study of vaccination and CD4 T cells after COVID-19. Overall study: Diagnosis preceded the drawing of post-COVID samples by a median approximately 100 days (range 35 to 161). Investigators stimulated cells with overlapping spike peptides drawn from SARS-CoV-2, HCoV-NL63, HCoV-OC43 and HCoV-229E.

Whole-study findings and limits: SARS-CoV-2-reactive clonotype medians increased from roughly 22 to 38, not significantly.

Documented treatment: approximately 10-day PBMC culture with coronavirus spike peptide pools or control peptides (ViraFEST assay). The Oncomine TCR Beta short-read assay sequenced DNA from cultured CD4+ T cells. MiXCR was run by TCRdb on the PCR reads, yielding one entry per CDR3 protein. The data show about 18,000 distinct CDR3 sequences, 45% to 65% seen once. This clonotype was counted between two and nine times. Its antigen is not identified. CDR3 length: 12 amino acids. Germline assignment: CDR1 GTSNPN and CDR2 SVGIG (reference sequence). V dropped 6 bases and J dropped 4 bases, with 12 bases sitting between them.

The sequences come from CD4+ T cells from blood, cultured in vitro, collected before SARS-CoV-2 vaccination. The TCR comes from a human donor who had recovered from COVID-19. The chain links TRBV30 to TRBJ1-1; perhaps TRBD1 as D (5 bases). CDR3 residues: CACTGGFTEAFF. DNA for the CDR3: TGTGCCTGCACGGGGGGGTTCACTGAAGCTTTCTTT.